The rows below give T cell receptor beta chains drawn from one sample of a study of early T cells in non-severe SARS-CoV-2 infection. From the 5' RACE reads, TCRdb called clonotypes with MiXCR, one entry per CDR3 protein. Of roughly 70,000 distinct CDR3 sequences listed, roughly 13% were seen once; the top ten hold roughly 8.3%. The sequencing input was whole blood. All receptors come from an adult who was a healthcare worker with PCR-confirmed SARS-CoV-2 infection or an uninfected control (not recorded which). Both conserved end residues are trimmed from each CDR3.

>TRBV19|TRBJ2-1
ASSIDKDSYNEQF
>TRBV25-1|TRBJ1-4
ASKLGEKLF
>TRBV29-1|TRBJ2-3
SVDFRGITDTQY
>TRBV29-1|TRBJ2-4
SAQPGAKNIQY
>TRBV28|TRBJ2-6
ASSFLRGTGANVLT
>TRBV10-2|TRBJ1-2
ASSESEGRYT
>TRBV6-5|TRBJ1-1
ASSPGQGNTEAF
>TRBV3-1|TRBJ2-7
ASSQGLYEQY
>TRBV3-1|TRBJ2-1
ASSHRLINEQF
>TRBV20-1|TRBJ2-1
SVNRDGSYNEQF
>TRBV27|TRBJ2-7
ASSFDRRYEQY
>TRBV27|TRBJ1-2
ASSLAGSYGYT